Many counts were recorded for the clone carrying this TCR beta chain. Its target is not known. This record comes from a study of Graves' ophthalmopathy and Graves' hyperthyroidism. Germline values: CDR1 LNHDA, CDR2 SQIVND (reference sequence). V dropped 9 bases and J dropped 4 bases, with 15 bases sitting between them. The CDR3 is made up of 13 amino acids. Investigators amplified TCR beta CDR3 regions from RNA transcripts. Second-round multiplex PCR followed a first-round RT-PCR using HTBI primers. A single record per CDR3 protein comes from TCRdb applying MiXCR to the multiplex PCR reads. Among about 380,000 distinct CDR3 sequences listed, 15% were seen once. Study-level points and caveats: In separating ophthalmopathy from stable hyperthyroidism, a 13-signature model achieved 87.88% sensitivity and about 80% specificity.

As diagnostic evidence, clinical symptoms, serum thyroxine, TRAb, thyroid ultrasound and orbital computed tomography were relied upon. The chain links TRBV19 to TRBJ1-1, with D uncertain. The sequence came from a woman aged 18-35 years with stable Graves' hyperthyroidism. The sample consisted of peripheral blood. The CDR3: CASSVARGTEAFF. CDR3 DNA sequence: TGTGCCAGCAGCGTAGCCCGTGGCACTGAAGCTTTCTTT. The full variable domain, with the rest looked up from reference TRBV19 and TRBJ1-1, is DGGITQSPKYLFRKEGQNVTLSCEQNLNHDAMYWYRQDPGQGLRLIYYSQIVNDFQKGDIAEGYSVSREKKESFPLTVTSAQKNPTAFYLCASSVARGTEAFFGQGTRLTVV.